Presented here are 5 T cell receptor beta chains from one specimen sequenced in a study of cytomegalovirus exposure and HLA in healthy donors. In the PCR, 60 Vbeta and 13 Jbeta primers were used. Assay used: immunoSEQ multiplex PCR; TCRdb lists only in-frame clones, some missing. Of fewer than 200,000 clones in the sample, roughly 87% are singletons; the top ten hold roughly 0.23%. Sequenced: PBMCs. The receptors stem from a girl less than two years old in good health and CMV-seronegative.

The sample holds one count of this clone. This rearrangement joins TRBV5-1 to TRBJ2-1, with 8 bases matching TRBD2. Germline CDR1 and CDR2: SGHRS and YFSETQ. V shed 4 bases and J 8 bases; nucleotides not matched to a gene: 11. The CDR3 loop spans 15 amino acids. The CDR3 bases are TGCGCCAGCAGCGGCGGGACTAGTTTGAGTCATGAGCAGTTCTTC. Translation gives CASSGGTSLSHEQFF.

The chain combines TRBV2 with TRBJ1-2; D might be TRBD1 (6 bases). The germline CDR1 and CDR2 sequences are SNHLY and FYNNEI. Trimming cost V 4 bases and J 1 base, with 16 bases left between them. The CDR3 covers 16 residues. The CDR3 here is CASSGGGLNLNYGYTF. For the CDR3, the DNA is TGTGCCAGCAGTGGGGGGGGGCTCAACCTTAACTATGGCTACACCTTC.

This clone was picked up a small number of times. The V call is TRBV9, the J call TRBJ2-4, with 8 bases identical to TRBD2. CDR3 length equals 15 residues. Germline lookup yields CDR1 SGDLS and CDR2 YYNGEE. Trimming at V came to 3 bases and at J to 1 base, leaving 3 bases not matched to a gene. The CDR3: CASSDPSGAKNIQYF. The CDR3 bases are TGTGCCAGCAGCGACCCTAGCGGGGCCAAAAACATTCAGTACTTC.

The rearrangement joins TRBV7-9 to TRBJ1-1; no reliable D call. The length of the CDR3 is 12 residues. Trimming removed 2 bases at V and 7 bases at J, with 8 bases between. The V gene's germline CDR1 is SEHNR and CDR2 FQNEAQ (reference sequence). CDR3 residues: CASSLTSLEAFF. In DNA, the CDR3 is TGTGCCAGCAGCTTAACGAGCCTTGAAGCTTTCTTT.

This chain uses TRBV4-2 with TRBJ2-1; D unclear. Trimming stripped 4 bases from V and 4 bases from J, with 14 bases between. The CDR3 is made up of 15 amino acids. Germline V gene sequence: CDR1 LGHNA, CDR2 YNFKEQ. CDR3 nucleotides: TGTGCCAGCAGCCGTCCCGTACCAGATTACAATGAGCAGTTCTTC. Translating it yields CASSRPVPDYNEQFF.